The 22 T cell receptor beta chains presented below share a single source sample, sequenced in a study of regulatory T cells in long-lasting Graves disease. Libraries of TCR beta came from iRepertoire HTBI primers plus Arm-PCR of CDR3 regions. TCRdb fed the multiplex PCR reads into MiXCR, producing one record per CDR3 protein. The sample shows some 250,000 distinct CDR3 sequences, 15% to 20% of them seen only once. Specified time point: newly diagnosed GD, antithyroid drugs for less than 3 months. RNA isolated from PBMCs was used to make the TCR library. This same sample was also part of a study on T cells in Graves' hyperthyroidism and ophthalmopathy.

Sequenced here: peripheral blood mononuclear cells (PBMCs), sampled at new diagnosis, from a patient treated with antithyroid drugs. Receptors originate from a woman in her twenties or thirties with Graves disease.

This clonotype was counted at least ten times. The gene calls are TRBV20-1 and TRBJ2-3; D possibly corresponds to TRBD1 (5 bases). Judging by the DNA end, TRBJ2-1 fits better; the J call may be wrong. Germline values: CDR1 DFQATT, CDR2 SNEGSKA (reference sequence). This CDR3 spans 12 amino acids. The CDR3 sequence: CSAAGPNNEQFF. The CDR3 DNA reads as TGCAGTGCAGCAGGGCCAAACAATGAGCAGTTCTTC.

In its sample, this clonotype was seen many times. This chain joins TRBV7-9 and TRBJ2-5; 9 bases are shared with TRBD1. This CDR3 is 13 amino acids long. V was clipped by 6 bases and J by 4 bases; unmatched bases: 3. Germline lookup yields CDR1 SEHNR and CDR2 FQNEAQ (reference sequence). The CDR3 nucleotides are TGTGCCAGCAGAAAACAGGGGGCAGAGACCCAGTACTTC. Translated: CASRKQGAETQYF.

In this sample, this clonotype turned up many times. The chain joins TRBV5-1 to TRBJ2-3; D remains unclear. The germline V and J ends were trimmed by 1 base and 1 base, with 7 bases remaining between them. Germline-derived CDR1 and CDR2 are SGHRS and YFSETQ. The CDR3 has 14 residues. CDR3: CASSLLPGTDTQYF. The CDR3 DNA follows: TGCGCCAGCAGCTTGCTTCCTGGCACAGATACGCAGTATTTT.

In this sample, this clonotype turned up many times. The rearrangement uses TRBV7-9 and TRBJ2-7, with TRBD1 identical over 9 bases. The J segment lost 6 bases and the V segment lost 5 bases, leaving 11 bases of the junction unmatched. The CDR3 is made up of 15 amino acids. Germline V gives CDR1 SEHNR, CDR2 FQNEAQ (reference sequence). The CDR3 DNA reads TGTGCCAGCAGCCAGGGGGACAGGGTAAGGGTCGAGCAGTACTTC. Translating gives CASSQGDRVRVEQYF.

Many counts were recorded for this clonotype. The chain recombines TRBV5-1 with TRBJ2-5; D remains ambiguous. CDR1 is SGHRS and CDR2 is YFSETQ in the germline V gene. The ends were cut back, 0 bases at V and 2 bases at J, with 11 bases in the middle. The CDR3 sequence is 15 residues long. The CDR3, as DNA: TGCGCCAGCAGCTTGGGTCCCACGGAGCAAGAGACCCAGTACTTC. This encodes CASSLGPTEQETQYF.

This clonotype was observed at least ten times. The rearrangement joins TRBV20-1 to TRBJ2-1; 14 bases align to TRBD2. CDR3 length equals 15 residues. The V segment lost 2 bases and the J segment 4 bases; nucleotides outside the gene matches: 1. The germline V gene encodes CDR1 DFQATT and CDR2 SNEGSKA (reference sequence). CDR3: CSARRTSGGYNEQFF. CDR3 DNA sequence: TGCAGTGCTAGACGGACTAGCGGGGGGTACAATGAGCAGTTCTTC.

To note about this clonotype: This may be a read error, as it is one base from a much larger clone. The CDR3 sequence is CASSPRGSLSYNEQFF. The CDR3 DNA sequence: TGTGCCAGCAGCCCTAGAGGCTCCCTCTCCTACAATGAGCAGTTCTTC. This rearrangement joins TRBV2 to TRBJ2-1; D remains unclear. Germline-derived CDR1 and CDR2 are SNHLY and FYNNEI. Trimming stripped 6 bases from V and 0 bases from J, with 15 bases between. This CDR3 spans 16 amino acids.

In this sample, this clonotype turned up many times. The chain combines TRBV7-9 with TRBJ2-1, with D tentatively TRBD2 (6 bases). V shed 3 bases and J shed 9 bases, with 9 bases lying between them. The CDR3 totals 12 residues. CDR1 and CDR2 from the germline V gene are SEHNR and FQNEAQ (reference sequence). In nucleotides, the CDR3 is TGTGCCAGCAGCTTGGAGGGCACTGAGCAGTTCTTC. Amino acids: CASSLEGTEQFF.

This clonotype has ten or more counts. The rearrangement joins TRBV6-5 to TRBJ1-2; no definite D call. Looked up from germline, CDR1 is MNHEY and CDR2 is SVGAGI. Between the trimmed V and J ends, which lost 0 bases and 3 bases, there was a span of 11 bases. This CDR3 is built from 15 residues. As DNA, the CDR3 is TGTGCCAGCAGTTACTCAGGGAGTATAGACTATGGCTACACCTTC. Amino acid sequence: CASSYSGSIDYGYTF.

This clonotype has a handful of counts. The CDR3 DNA reads TGTGCCAGCAGGGCAGCGGGCACTTCGGACTATGGCTACACCTTC. Translated: CASRAAGTSDYGYTF. The chain links TRBV7-8 to TRBJ1-2; unclear D gene. Looked up from germline, CDR1 is SGHVS and CDR2 is FQNEAQ. The CDR3 spans 15 residues. Deletions cut 6 bases from V and 3 bases from J, with 17 bases between. Complete variable domain (other parts from reference TRBV7-8 and TRBJ1-2): GAGVSQSPRYKVAKRGQDVALRCDPISGHVSLFWYQQALGQGPEFLTYFQNEAQLDKSGLPSDRFFAERPEGSVSTLKIQRTQQEDSAVYLCASRAAGTSDYGYTFGSGTRLTVV.

This clonotype was counted many times. The CDR3 DNA follows: TGTGCCAGCAGCCAAGTCATGGGAGGCAACTATGGCTACACCTTC. Amino acids: CASSQVMGGNYGYTF. V is TRBV3-1 and J is TRBJ1-2; D call uncertain. The CDR3 has 15 amino acids. V gave up 1 base and J gave up 2 bases, with 11 bases separating them. CDR1 is LGHDT, CDR2 YNNKEL, per germline (reference sequence).

Ten or more counts support this clonotype. The chain employs TRBV5-8 and TRBJ1-5; 10 bases map to TRBD1. The CDR3 is 17 residues long. With V trimmed by 6 bases and J by 11 bases, 20 bases remained unmatched. CDR1 and CDR2 (germline): SGHTS, YDEGEE. DNA of the CDR3: TGTGCCAGCATCCTACTGACTGAAGGGGACAGGGGAGCGTCCCAGCATTTT. Translated, it gives CASILLTEGDRGASQHF.

The chain joins TRBV7-2 to TRBJ2-1; 16 bases map to TRBD2. CDR1 and CDR2 (germline): SGHTA, FQGNSA. Trimming took 4 bases from V and 12 from J; bases not matched to a gene: 3. The CDR3 totals 14 residues. The CDR3 reads CASSWGLAGGPQFF. The DNA of the CDR3 is TGTGCCAGCAGCTGGGGACTAGCGGGGGGGCCGCAGTTCTTC.

This clonotype was observed many times. This chain joins TRBV24-1 and TRBJ2-1; 7 bases align to TRBD1. The CDR3 runs to 12 residues. Trimming removed 4 bases from V and 8 bases from J; junction bases left unmatched: 1. Germline V lookup: CDR1 KGHDR, CDR2 SFDVKD. CDR3: CATSEGGDEQFF. The CDR3 DNA follows: TGTGCCACCAGTGAAGGGGGCGATGAGCAGTTCTTC.

The CDR3 DNA follows: TGCGCCAGCAGCCCCGAGGGTTCGGGACTAGCGGGACAGTACTTC. It yields the protein CASSPEGSGLAGQYF. The chain joins TRBV5-1 to TRBJ2-7; 13 bases map to TRBD2. CDR1 and CDR2 from the germline V gene are SGHRS and YFSETQ. V was pared by 4 bases and J by 10 bases, with 11 bases of the junction left unmatched. The CDR3 length is 15 residues.

This clonotype was seen at least ten times. One junction end disagrees with the germline gene, perhaps due to a read error. This chain connects TRBV11-2 to TRBJ1-6, with D tentatively TRBD1 (6 bases). This CDR3 region has 12 residues. Germline V gene data show CDR1 as SGHAT and CDR2 as FQNNGV. For the CDR3, the DNA is TGTGCCAGCAGTTCCTCGTGGCAGGGGAGAGTCTTT. Translation gives CASSSSWQGRVF. The variable domain in full, completed from reference TRBV11-2 and TRBJ1-6, reads EAGVAQSPRYKIIEKRQSVAFWCNPISGHATLYWYQQILGQGPKLLIQFQNNGVVDDSQLPKDRFSAERLKGVDSTLKIQPAKLEDSAVYLCASSSSWQGRVFGNGTRLTVT.

Of note for this clonotype: A much larger clone differs from this one at a single base, so this may be a read error. This chain links TRBV4-1 with TRBJ1-1; possible D gene TRBD1, 5 bases. This CDR3 comprises 14 residues. Germline CDR1 is MGHRA and CDR2 is YSYEKL. Trimming removed 3 bases from V and 6 bases from J, with 14 bases in between. Here the CDR3 DNA reads TGCGCCAGCAGCCACCCGGGGGAGCGGGCTGAAGCTTTCTTT. This encodes CASSHPGERAEAFF.

Many counts were recorded for this clonotype. The V gene is TRBV11-2, the J gene TRBJ1-1; D remains unclear. CDR3 length equals 15 residues. The V end was cut by 3 bases, the J end by 5 bases, with 16 bases between. The germline V gene encodes CDR1 SGHAT and CDR2 FQNNGV. The CDR3 bases are TGTGCCAGCAGCTTGGGAGAGGTTTTTGGGACTGAAGCTTTCTTT. It translates to CASSLGEVFGTEAFF.

This clonotype has a handful of counts. The gene calls are TRBV6-5 and TRBJ2-7; D possibly corresponds to TRBD1 (5 bases). Trimming shortened V by 2 bases and J by 3 bases, and 14 bases separated the two germline ends. The CDR3 is made up of 15 amino acids. Germline CDR1 and CDR2: MNHEY and SVGAGI. The CDR3: CASSYRRAFNYEQYF. The CDR3 DNA reads TGTGCCAGCAGTTACCGCAGGGCGTTCAACTACGAGCAGTACTTC.

This rearrangement joins TRBV20-1 to TRBJ1-3; the D gene is possibly TRBD1 (6 bases). V was cut by 1 base and J by 7 bases, with 14 bases left in between. The CDR3 covers 14 residues. Germline values: CDR1 DFQATT, CDR2 SNEGSKA (reference sequence). CDR3 in amino acids: CSARGRGARNTIYF. The CDR3 DNA follows: TGCAGTGCTAGAGGAAGGGGGGCGCGGAACACCATATATTTT.

This clonotype was detected a few times. One base away lies a much larger clone, so this may be a sequencing read error. V is TRBV7-9 and J is TRBJ1-1, with 10 bases lining up with TRBD1. The trim removed 4 bases at V and 3 bases at J, leaving 2 bases unmatched. The CDR3 extends over 14 amino acids. Germline V gene data show CDR1 as SEHNR and CDR2 as FQNEAQ (reference sequence). DNA of the CDR3: TGTGCCAGCAGCTCGGGACAGGGGCACACTGAAGCTTTCTTT. The encoded protein is CASSSGQGHTEAFF.

This chain uses TRBV15 with TRBJ2-7, with D perhaps assigned TRBD1 or TRBD2 (6 bases each). The CDR3 totals 17 residues. With 0 bases removed from V and 9 bases from J, the gap between germline ends came to 24 bases. Germline-derived CDR1 and CDR2 are LNHNV and YYDKDF (reference sequence). CDR3 loop: CATSREPQGLGLEGQYF. CDR3 coding DNA: TGTGCCACCAGCAGAGAACCTCAGGGGCTGGGCCTGGAGGGGCAGTACTTC.